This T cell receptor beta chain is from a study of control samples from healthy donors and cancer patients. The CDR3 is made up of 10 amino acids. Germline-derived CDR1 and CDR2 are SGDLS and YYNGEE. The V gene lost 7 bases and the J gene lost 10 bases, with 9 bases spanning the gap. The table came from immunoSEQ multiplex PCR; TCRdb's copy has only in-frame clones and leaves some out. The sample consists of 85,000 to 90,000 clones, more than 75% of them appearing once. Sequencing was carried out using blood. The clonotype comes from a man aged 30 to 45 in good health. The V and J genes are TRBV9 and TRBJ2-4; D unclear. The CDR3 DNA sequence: TGTGCCAGCGGGCAGGATATTCAGTACTTC. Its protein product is CASGQDIQYF.